This T cell receptor (beta chain) was retrieved from a study of Ad26.COV2.S vaccination and SARS-CoV-2 variants. The treatment was: about 20 received Ad26.COV2.S at low or high dose, single or two shots; 5 received placebo; per-sample allocation not given. Sampling was performed 63 days after the first vaccine or placebo injection. V shed 5 bases and J shed 3 bases, with 9 bases lying between them. The germline V gene encodes CDR1 SGHRS and CDR2 YFSETQ. CDR3 size: 12 residues. Libraries were prepared by immunoSEQ multiplex PCR; TCRdb keeps only in-frame clonotypes and omits some of them. The sample lists 350,000 to 450,000 clones, roughly 87% seen once, with about 3.5% in the top ten.

The sequencing used peripheral blood, collected in a trial of Ad26.COV2.S vaccine versus placebo. This chain links TRBV5-1 with TRBJ2-7; TRBD1 is a possible D gene (6 bases). This receptor was identified in a person aged 18-65 years who received the Ad26.COV2.S COVID-19 vaccine or a placebo. The CDR3 sequence is CASSGTNYEQYF. CDR3 DNA sequence: TGCGCCAGCAGTGGGACAAACTACGAGCAGTACTTC.